The clone carrying this T cell receptor (beta chain) appeared many times. No antigen is known for it. This record belongs to a study of T cells in Graves' hyperthyroidism and ophthalmopathy. Notes on the study in general: The blood repertoire included most of the expanded thyroid clonotypes above 0.001.

Amplification targeted TCR beta CDR3 regions from RNA transcripts. The TCR CDR3 was amplified in a first-round RT-PCR using the HTBI primer set. TCRdb re-called the multiplex PCR reads with MiXCR, one entry per CDR3 protein. The sample consists of roughly 290,000 distinct CDR3 sequences, approximately 15% of them appearing once. The V end was cut by 5 bases, the J end by 5 bases, with 15 bases between. The CDR3 is 15 amino acids. This chain links TRBV12-3 or TRBV12-4 with TRBJ1-4; possible D gene TRBD1, 6 bases. The sequence came from a woman aged 55-70 years with Graves' ophthalmopathy. The sequenced sample was blood. The CDR3 sequence: CASSPLTGPNEKLFF. CDR3 DNA sequence: TGTGCCAGCAGTCCCTTGACAGGTCCGAATGAAAAACTGTTTTTT.